This T cell receptor (beta chain) was identified in a study of blood T cells in healthy people across ages. A second PCR of about 7 to 12 cycles used a sample-barcoded 5' primer and a J-beta primer mix. Each CDR3 protein gets one entry after TCRdb re-called the 5' RACE reads with MiXCR. The repertoire holds 700,000 to 1,000,000 distinct CDR3 sequences, with 40% to 50% as singletons. The CDR3 consists of 12 residues. V was pared by 6 bases and J by 10 bases, with 4 bases of the junction left unmatched. The germline V gene has CDR1 DFQATT and CDR2 SNEGSKA (reference sequence). The V gene is TRBV20-1, the J gene TRBJ1-4, with 11 positions matching TRBD1. Sequenced sample: blood. This sequence originates from a man in his 60s in good health. The CDR3 DNA reads TGCAGTGCGGACAGGGGGCCTGGAAAACTGTTTTTT. Translating gives CSADRGPGKLFF.